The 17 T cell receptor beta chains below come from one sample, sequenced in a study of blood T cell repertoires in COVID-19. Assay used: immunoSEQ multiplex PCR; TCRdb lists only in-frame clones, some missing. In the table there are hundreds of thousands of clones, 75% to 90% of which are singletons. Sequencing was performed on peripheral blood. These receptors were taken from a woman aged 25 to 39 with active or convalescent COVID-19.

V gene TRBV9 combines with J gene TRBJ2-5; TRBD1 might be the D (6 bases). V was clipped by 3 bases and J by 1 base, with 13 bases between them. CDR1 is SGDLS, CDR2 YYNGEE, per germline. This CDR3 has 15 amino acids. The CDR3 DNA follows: TGTGCCAGCAGCGCGACGCAGGGGCCCCAAGAGACCCAGTACTTC. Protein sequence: CASSATQGPQETQYF.

The CDR3 is CASSRGTAGSGANVLTF. CDR3 bases: TGTGCCAGCAGCCGAGGGACTGCCGGCTCTGGGGCCAACGTCCTGACTTTC. This chain joins TRBV6-6 and TRBJ2-6; tentative D call: TRBD2 (6 bases). Looked up from germline, CDR1 is MNHNY and CDR2 is SVGAGI (reference sequence). The germline V and J ends were trimmed by 6 bases and 0 bases, with 15 bases remaining between them. CDR3 length: 17 amino acids.

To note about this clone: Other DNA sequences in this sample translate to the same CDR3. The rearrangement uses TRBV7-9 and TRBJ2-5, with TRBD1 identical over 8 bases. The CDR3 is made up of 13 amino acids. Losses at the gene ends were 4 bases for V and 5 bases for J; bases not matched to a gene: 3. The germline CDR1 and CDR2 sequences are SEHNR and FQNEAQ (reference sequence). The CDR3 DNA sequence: TGTGCCAGCAGCTCCAGGGGGCAGGAGACCCAGTACTTC. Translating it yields CASSSRGQETQYF.

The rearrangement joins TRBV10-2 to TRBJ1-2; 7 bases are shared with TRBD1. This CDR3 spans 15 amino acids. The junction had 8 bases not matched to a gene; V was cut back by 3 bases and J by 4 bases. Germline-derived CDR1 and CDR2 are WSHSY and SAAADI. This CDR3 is CASSEPTGPGYGYTF. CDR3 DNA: TGCGCCAGCAGTGAACCGACAGGGCCGGGCTATGGCTACACCTTC.

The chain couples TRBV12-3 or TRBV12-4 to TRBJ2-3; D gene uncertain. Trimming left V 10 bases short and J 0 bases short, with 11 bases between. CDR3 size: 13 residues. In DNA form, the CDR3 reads TGTGCCACCGGTAGGAGTAGCACAGATACGCAGTATTTT. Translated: CATGRSSTDTQYF.

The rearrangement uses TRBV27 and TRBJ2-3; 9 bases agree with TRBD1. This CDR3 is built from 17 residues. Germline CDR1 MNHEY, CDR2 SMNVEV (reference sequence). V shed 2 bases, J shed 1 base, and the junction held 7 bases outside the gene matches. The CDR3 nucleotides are TGTGCCAGCAGTTTACGGGACAGGGCTTTGGGCACAGATACGCAGTATTTT. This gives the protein CASSLRDRALGTDTQYF.

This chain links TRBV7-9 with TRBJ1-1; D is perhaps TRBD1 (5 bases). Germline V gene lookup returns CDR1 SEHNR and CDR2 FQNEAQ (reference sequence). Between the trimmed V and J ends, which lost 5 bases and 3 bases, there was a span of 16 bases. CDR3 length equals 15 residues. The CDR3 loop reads CASSQMRDGDTEAFF. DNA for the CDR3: TGTGCCAGCAGCCAAATGCGGGACGGGGACACTGAAGCTTTCTTT.

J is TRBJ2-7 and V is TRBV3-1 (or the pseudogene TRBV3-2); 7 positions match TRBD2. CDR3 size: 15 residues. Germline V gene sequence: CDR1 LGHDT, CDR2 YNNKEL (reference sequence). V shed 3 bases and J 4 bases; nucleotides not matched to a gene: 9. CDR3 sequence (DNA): TGTGCCAGCAGCCAGAATGAAGGACTAGTATACGAGCAGTACTTC. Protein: CASSQNEGLVYEQYF.

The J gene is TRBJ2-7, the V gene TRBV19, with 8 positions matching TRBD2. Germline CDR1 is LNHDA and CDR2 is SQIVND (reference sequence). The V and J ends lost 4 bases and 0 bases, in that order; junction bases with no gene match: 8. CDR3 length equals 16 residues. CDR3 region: CASSTGGQPSSYEQYF. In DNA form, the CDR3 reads TGTGCCAGTAGTACGGGGGGGCAGCCGAGCTCCTACGAGCAGTACTTC.

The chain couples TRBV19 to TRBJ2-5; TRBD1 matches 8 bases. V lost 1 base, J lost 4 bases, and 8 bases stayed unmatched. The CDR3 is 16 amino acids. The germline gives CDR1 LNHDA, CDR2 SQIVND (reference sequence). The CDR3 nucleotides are TGTGCCAGTAGTATAGGCCGCAGGACAGGGTCAGAGACCCAGTACTTC. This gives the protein CASSIGRRTGSETQYF.

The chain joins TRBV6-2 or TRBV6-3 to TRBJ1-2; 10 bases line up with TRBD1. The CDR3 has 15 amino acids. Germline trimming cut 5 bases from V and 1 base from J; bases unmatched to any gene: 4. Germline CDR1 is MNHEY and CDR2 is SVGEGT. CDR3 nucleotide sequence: TGTGCCAGCAGTCTAAGGACAGGGGGTAACTATGGCTACACCTTC. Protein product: CASSLRTGGNYGYTF.

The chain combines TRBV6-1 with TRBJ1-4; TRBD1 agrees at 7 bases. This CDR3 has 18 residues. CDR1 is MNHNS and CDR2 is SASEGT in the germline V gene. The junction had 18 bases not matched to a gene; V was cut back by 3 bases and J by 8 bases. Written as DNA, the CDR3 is TGTGCCAGCAGTGACTACCCGACCGGGACAGCCGGAGCGGAAAAACTGTTTTTT. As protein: CASSDYPTGTAGAEKLFF.

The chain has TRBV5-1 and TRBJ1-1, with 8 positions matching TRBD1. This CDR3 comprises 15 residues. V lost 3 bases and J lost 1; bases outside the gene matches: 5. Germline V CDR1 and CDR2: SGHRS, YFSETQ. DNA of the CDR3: TGCGCCAGCAGCTATACAGGGGGACCGAACACTGAAGCTTTCTTT. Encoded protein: CASSYTGGPNTEAFF.

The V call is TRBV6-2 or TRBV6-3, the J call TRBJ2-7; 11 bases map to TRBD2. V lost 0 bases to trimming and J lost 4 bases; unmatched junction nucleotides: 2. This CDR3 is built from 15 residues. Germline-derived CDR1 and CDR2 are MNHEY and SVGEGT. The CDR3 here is CASSYSASGRYEQYF. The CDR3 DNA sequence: TGTGCCAGCAGTTACTCGGCTAGCGGGAGGTACGAGCAGTACTTC.

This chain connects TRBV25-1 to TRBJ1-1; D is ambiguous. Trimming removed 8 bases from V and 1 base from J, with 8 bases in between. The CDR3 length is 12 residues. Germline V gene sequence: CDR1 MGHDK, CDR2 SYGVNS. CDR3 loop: CASGEGNTEAFF. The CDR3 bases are TGTGCCAGCGGGGAGGGGAACACTGAAGCTTTCTTT.

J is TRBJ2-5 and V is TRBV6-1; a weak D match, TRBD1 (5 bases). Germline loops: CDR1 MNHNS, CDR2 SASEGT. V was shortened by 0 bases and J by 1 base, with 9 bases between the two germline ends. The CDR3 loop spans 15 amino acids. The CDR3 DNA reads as TGTGCCAGCAGTGAAGCAAGGGGCGGCCAAGAGACCCAGTACTTC. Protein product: CASSEARGGQETQYF.

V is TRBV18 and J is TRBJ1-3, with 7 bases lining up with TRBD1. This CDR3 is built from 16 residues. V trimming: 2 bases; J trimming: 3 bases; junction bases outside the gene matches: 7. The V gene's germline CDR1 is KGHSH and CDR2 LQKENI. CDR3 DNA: TGTGCCAGCTCACCATTGACGAGGACAGGTGGAAACACCATATATTTT. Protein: CASSPLTRTGGNTIYF.